A single sample is the source of the 2 T cell receptor beta chains below, sequenced in a study of identical twins. TCRdb used MiXCR to reprocess the 5' RACE reads, holding one entry per CDR3 protein. The repertoire holds 700,000 or so distinct CDR3 sequences, with 21% as singletons. These records were also assigned to another study, of T cells expressing NK-cell markers.

The sequencing sample was made of PBMCs. The receptor set was obtained from a woman in her late teens or twenties in good health.

This clonotype turned up a few times. V and J are TRBV7-2 and TRBJ2-2, with 9 bases that match TRBD2. V lost 5 bases and J lost 0; bases outside the gene matches: 4. The CDR3 spans 16 residues. Germline CDR1 SGHTA, CDR2 FQGNSA. The CDR3 DNA reads as TGTGCCAGCAGCCTCCGGACTAGCGCGAACACCGGGGAGCTGTTTTTT. Amino acids: CASSLRTSANTGELFF.

This clonotype appeared a few times. V usage is TRBV20-1 and J usage is TRBJ2-5; 16 bases line up with TRBD2. Germline V gives CDR1 DFQATT, CDR2 SNEGSKA (reference sequence). V lost 5 bases to trimming and J lost 5 bases; unmatched junction nucleotides: 8. The CDR3 is 16 residues long. The CDR3 DNA sequence: TGCAGTGCTCCCGGGACTAGCGGGAGGGCCGGCGAGACCCAGTACTTC. Its translation is CSAPGTSGRAGETQYF.